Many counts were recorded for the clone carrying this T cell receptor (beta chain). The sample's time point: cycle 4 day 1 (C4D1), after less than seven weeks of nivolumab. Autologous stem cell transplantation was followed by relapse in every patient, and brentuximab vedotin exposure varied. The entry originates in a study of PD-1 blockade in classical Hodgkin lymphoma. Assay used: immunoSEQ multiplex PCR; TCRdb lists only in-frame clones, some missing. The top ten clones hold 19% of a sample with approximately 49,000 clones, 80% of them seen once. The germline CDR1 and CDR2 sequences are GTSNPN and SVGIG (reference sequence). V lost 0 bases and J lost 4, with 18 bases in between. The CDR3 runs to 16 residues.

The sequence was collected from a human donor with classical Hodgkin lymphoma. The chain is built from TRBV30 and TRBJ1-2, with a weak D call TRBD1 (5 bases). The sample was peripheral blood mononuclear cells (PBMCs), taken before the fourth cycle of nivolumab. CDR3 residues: CAWSVSNTGSGYGYTF. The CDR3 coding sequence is TGTGCCTGGAGTGTAAGTAACACAGGCTCGGGCTATGGCTACACCTTC.